The entry below gives a single T cell receptor beta chain sequence along with its context. The time point denotes: baseline pretreatment blood. The treatment denotes: 15 Gy SBRT to primary tumor, nephrectomy 4 weeks later. These data come from a study of radiation and T cells in renal cell carcinoma. Data came from immunoSEQ multiplex PCR; TCRdb stores just in-frame clones and leaves some out. The profile shows tens of thousands of clones, approximately 80% of them singletons. Trimming at V came to 2 bases and at J to 7 bases, leaving 1 base not matched to a gene. The CDR3 length is 14 residues. Germline CDR1 MNHEY, CDR2 SMNVEV (reference sequence).

The sample was blood, taken from a patient whose treatment included radiotherapy and nephrectomy. The rearrangement joins TRBV27 to TRBJ2-3, with 12 positions matching TRBD2. The sequence came from a man aged 55 to 70 with renal cell carcinoma. The CDR3 sequence is CASSLGLAGNTQYF. CDR3 nucleotide sequence: TGTGCCAGCAGTTTAGGACTAGCGGGGAATACGCAGTATTTT.